A selection of T cell receptor beta chains follows, all from one sample in a study of OX40 agonist ivuxolimab in advanced cancers. Data came from immunoSEQ multiplex PCR; TCRdb stores just in-frame clones and leaves some out. This table has 20,000 to 25,000 clones, around 77% appearing once. This sample comprised CD4+ or CD8+ T cells sorted from blood, obtained in a trial of the OX40 agonist ivuxolimab. These receptor sequences come from an adult with an advanced solid tumor such as melanoma, head and neck, liver or kidney cancer. The CDR3 runs from the conserved cysteine through the conserved F or W. A D gene is named only where the DNA matches it firmly. Some rows mark clone size as missing; the rest say once, few, many or name a class of expanded clone.

clone size | J gene | D gene | V gene | CDR3 protein | CDR3 DNA
once | TRBJ2-2 | TRBD2 | TRBV27 | CASSLRVRGGDTGELFF | TGTGCCAGCAGTTTACGCGTGAGGGGAGGGGACACCGGGGAGCTGTTTTTT
. | TRBJ1-3 | . | TRBV7-8 | CASLSGNTIYF | TGTGCCAGTCTCAGCGGAAACACCATATATTTT
. | TRBJ2-3 | . | TRBV4-3 | CASSQDGGVDTQYF | TGCGCCAGCAGCCAAGATGGAGGAGTAGATACGCAGTATTTT
few | TRBJ1-1 | . | TRBV4-3 | CASSQAGEAFF | TGCGCCAGCAGCCAAGCTGGTGAAGCTTTCTTT
. | TRBJ2-7 | TRBD2 | TRBV5-6 | CASSGTSGGTSYEQYF | TGTGCCAGCAGCGGAACTAGCGGGGGGACCTCCTACGAGCAGTACTTC
once | TRBJ2-1 | TRBD1 | TRBV4-2 | CASRGQGVEQFF | TGTGCCAGCAGGGGACAGGGGGTTGAGCAGTTCTTC
. | TRBJ2-1 | . | TRBV13 | CASSYPGRRGNEQFF | TGTGCCAGCAGCTACCCTGGGCGTCGGGGCAATGAGCAGTTCTTC
. | TRBJ2-3 | . | TRBV4-3 | CASSQGTGADTQYF | TGCGCCAGCAGCCAGGGAACCGGTGCAGATACGCAGTATTTT
few | TRBJ2-2 | . | TRBV4-3 | CASSQDNTGELFF | TGCGCCAGCAGCCAAGATAACACCGGGGAGCTGTTTTTT
. | TRBJ1-1 | TRBD1 | TRBV9 | CASSVAYRGTEAFF | TGTGCCAGCAGCGTAGCCTACAGGGGTACTGAAGCTTTCTTT
few | TRBJ2-3 | TRBD2 | TRBV4-3 | CASSPYSGGRTDTQYF | TGCGCCAGCAGTCCATATAGCGGGGGTCGCACAGATACGCAGTATTTT
. | TRBJ2-1 | TRBD2 | TRBV7-9 | CASSHPGGAHEQFF | TGTGCCAGCAGCCATCCCGGGGGGGCCCATGAGCAGTTCTTC
. | TRBJ2-1 | . | TRBV10-3 | CAISEQGLAGTNEQFF | TGTGCCATCAGTGAACAGGGGCTAGCGGGTACCAATGAGCAGTTCTTC
. | TRBJ2-7 | . | TRBV6-1 | CASSEASGVPYEQYF | TGTGCCAGCAGTGAAGCGTCGGGGGTCCCCTACGAGCAGTACTTC
. | TRBJ1-4 | . | TRBV5-3 | CARNQGNEKLFF | TGTGCCAGAAATCAGGGGAATGAAAAACTGTTTTTT
. | TRBJ1-1 | . | TRBV7-8 | CASSLLNTEAFF | TGTGCCAGCAGCTTATTGAACACTGAAGCTTTCTTT
. | TRBJ2-5 | TRBD2 | TRBV19 | CASSISPSGAETQYF | TGTGCCAGTAGTATAAGTCCTAGCGGGGCGGAGACCCAGTACTTC
. | TRBJ2-7 | . | TRBV7-8 | CASSWGPVAAVSYEQYF | TGTGCCAGCAGCTGGGGGCCCGTAGCGGCTGTTTCCTACGAGCAGTACTTC
. | TRBJ1-6 | . | TRBV19 | CASSIKRFPEPLHF | TGTGCCAGTAGTATTAAAAGATTCCCGGAGCCCCTCCACTTT
. | TRBJ1-1 | TRBD1 | TRBV7-2 | CASSLADREDTEAFF | TGTGCCAGCAGCTTGGCGGACAGGGAAGACACTGAAGCTTTCTTT
few | TRBJ1-1 | . | TRBV6-5 | CALRGAQVNTEAFF | TGTGCTTTGCGAGGGGCGCAGGTGAACACTGAAGCTTTCTTT
. | TRBJ2-4 | . | TRBV4-3 | CASSQDLVGGGKNIQYF | TGCGCCAGCAGCCAAGATCTGGTCGGGGGCGGCAAAAACATTCAGTACTTC
. | TRBJ2-7 | . | TRBV11-2 | CASSAGQPYEQYF | TGTGCCAGCAGCGCCGGACAGCCCTACGAGCAGTACTTC
. | TRBJ2-4 | . | TRBV4-3 | CASSQVEGGGRDIQYF | TGCGCCAGCAGCCAAGTGGAGGGGGGGGGCCGAGACATTCAGTACTTC
. | TRBJ2-1 | TRBD2 | TRBV27 | CASSLSSGGIYNEQFF | TGTGCCAGCAGTCTATCTAGCGGGGGGATATACAATGAGCAGTTCTTC
. | TRBJ1-4 | TRBD1 | TRBV15 | CATSAAGTGVEKLFF | TGTGCCACCAGCGCCGCCGGGACAGGGGTGGAAAAACTGTTTTTT